This T cell receptor (beta chain) came from a study of blood T cell repertoires in COVID-19. Study context: PBMCs, B-cell-depleted T cells, or T cells provided the cDNA or gDNA that made up the material.

Only in-frame clones appear in the TCRdb table, and some are missing; sequencing was by immunoSEQ multiplex PCR. The repertoire holds hundreds of thousands of clones, with 70% to 90% as singletons. Looked up from germline, CDR1 is MDHEN and CDR2 is SYDVKM. V lost 6 bases and J lost 6, with 12 bases in between. The CDR3 runs 13 residues. Source material: peripheral blood. The V gene is TRBV28, the J gene TRBJ1-5, with D possibly TRBD1 on 6 matching bases. This clonotype originated in a woman aged 25 to 39 with COVID-19, enrolled during active disease. CDR3 amino acids: CASRPGQTQPQHF. For the CDR3, the DNA is TGTGCCAGCAGACCGGGACAAACTCAGCCCCAGCATTTT. The entire variable domain, with the rest obtained from reference TRBV28 and TRBJ1-5, is as follows: DVKVTQSSRYLVKRTGEKVFLECVQDMDHENMFWYRQDPGLGLRLIYFSYDVKMKEKGDIPEGYSVSREKKERFSLILESASTNQTSMYLCASRPGQTQPQHFGDGTRLSIL.